Presented here are 32 T cell receptor beta chains from one specimen sequenced in a study of vaccination effects on CD4 cells after COVID-19 (dated by TCRdb to between 2020 and 2023). These receptors have no identified antigens. In the ViraFEST assay, PBMC were stimulated with viral peptide pools, and antigen-specific CD4+ T cell clonotypes were then identified by expansion using TCR sequencing. After around 10 days of culture, CD4+ T cells were isolated with the EasySep CD4+ T cell isolation kit. Participants received two doses of either the BNT162b2 or the mRNA-1273 mRNA SARS-CoV-2 vaccine. Libraries were built with the immunoSEQ multiplex PCR assay. TCRdb took this table from immuneACCESS and kept in-frame rearrangements with V and J called. Such tables lack part of the clones; where checked against another copy, unresolved V genes explain under half of the gap, and the rest is unexplained. The sample table records more than 50,000 clones; about 80% of these occur just once. Jointly, the top ten make up around 0.95% of the sample.

Sequenced material: CD4+ T cells from PBMCs cultured with HCoV-OC43 spike peptides, taken after COVID-19 vaccination. Explained via the paper, the cell subset or site label denotes: HCoV-OC43 spike overlapping peptide pool stimulation. Receptor source: a human donor who received a COVID-19 vaccine.

A few counts support this clone. The gene calls are TRBV5-1 and TRBJ1-1; tentatively, D is TRBD1 (5 bases). V dropped 4 bases and J dropped 1 base, with 14 bases sitting between them. The CDR3 covers 15 residues. Germline V gene data show CDR1 as SGHRS and CDR2 as YFSETQ. CDR3 coding DNA: TGCGCCAGCAGCATCGGGGCTGGCGGGAACACTGAAGCTTTCTTT. Encoded protein: CASSIGAGGNTEAFF.

The V call is TRBV7-7, the J call TRBJ1-3; D uncertain. The V gene lost 7 bases and the J gene lost 5 bases, with 12 bases spanning the gap. The CDR3 contains 13 residues. Germline loops: CDR1 SSHAT, CDR2 FNYEAQ (reference sequence). The CDR3 sequence: CASTFLVRNTIYF. The DNA for the CDR3 is TGTGCCAGCACCTTTCTGGTAAGAAACACCATATATTTT.

The chain combines TRBV6-1 with TRBJ1-5; a weak D match, TRBD1 (6 bases). Trimming shortened V by 1 base and J by 2 bases, and 12 bases separated the two germline ends. Germline-derived CDR1 and CDR2 are MNHNS and SASEGT. This CDR3 is built from 16 residues. The CDR3 DNA follows: TGTGCCAGCAGTGAAGTTTGGGCAGGGGGCAATCAGCCCCAGCATTTT. It translates to CASSEVWAGGNQPQHF.

V and J are TRBV19 and TRBJ1-1; no definite D call. The CDR3 runs 17 residues. Germline CDR1 and CDR2: LNHDA and SQIVND (reference sequence). Trimming removed 8 bases from V and 0 bases from J, with 22 bases in between. CDR3 DNA: TGTGCCAGTCTGGGCTGGTCCCGGTCTTACATGAACACTGAAGCTTTCTTT. This sequence encodes CASLGWSRSYMNTEAFF.

The V and J genes are TRBV20-1 and TRBJ1-2, with a tentative D call TRBD1 (5 bases). Germline V gives CDR1 DFQATT, CDR2 SNEGSKA (reference sequence). V was clipped by 3 bases and J by 8 bases, with 19 bases between them. CDR3 length equals 14 residues. The CDR3 nucleotides read TGCAGTGCTAGTGACCGTCTCAGGGTAGGAGGCTACACCTTC. Its protein is CSASDRLRVGGYTF.

The V and J genes are TRBV7-2 and TRBJ2-2; TRBD2 matches at 11 bases. Trimming cost V 5 bases and J 5 bases; bases outside gene matches: 7. This CDR3 has 16 residues. Per germline, CDR1 SGHTA and CDR2 FQGNSA. This CDR3 reads CASSPRLAGLTGELFF. CDR3 coding DNA: TGTGCCAGCAGCCCCCGACTAGCGGGACTTACCGGGGAGCTGTTTTTT.

This chain connects TRBV11-2 to TRBJ2-3, with D tentatively TRBD1 or TRBD2 (5 bases each). V was shortened by 5 bases and J by 1 base, with 19 bases between the two germline ends. This CDR3 has 17 residues. CDR1 is SGHAT and CDR2 is FQNNGV in the germline V gene. The CDR3 reads CASSPRPGLGGTDTQYF. CDR3 in DNA: TGTGCCAGCAGCCCCAGGCCAGGTTTGGGGGGCACAGATACGCAGTATTTT.

CDR3 in amino acids: CASSPGTGAAGELFF. For the CDR3, the DNA is TGCGCCAGCAGCCCAGGGACAGGGGCTGCCGGGGAGCTGTTTTTT. The chain couples TRBV5-1 to TRBJ2-2; TRBD1 matches at 10 bases. Unmatched junction bases numbered 6, after V lost 4 bases and J lost 6 bases. CDR1 SGHRS and CDR2 YFSETQ come from the germline V gene. This CDR3 spans 15 amino acids.

This rearrangement joins TRBV4-3 to TRBJ1-2, with D hard to call. From germline, CDR1 is LGHNA and CDR2 YSLEER. CDR3 length equals 14 residues. Deletions cut 1 base from V and 5 bases from J, with 11 bases between. This CDR3 is CASSQVRQDYGYTF. CDR3 nucleotide sequence: TGCGCCAGCAGCCAAGTGAGGCAGGATTATGGCTACACCTTC.

The gene calls are TRBV18 and TRBJ2-4; 7 nucleotides agree with TRBD1. Losses at the gene ends were 5 bases for V and 2 bases for J; bases not matched to a gene: 6. Per the germline V gene, CDR1 is KGHSH and CDR2 is LQKENI. CDR3 length: 15 amino acids. CDR3 residues: CASSGNRGTKNIQYF. The CDR3 DNA reads as TGTGCCAGCTCAGGAAACAGGGGTACCAAAAACATTCAGTACTTC.

This chain uses TRBV3-1 (or the pseudogene TRBV3-2) with TRBJ2-5; TRBD2 aligns across 7 bases. The ends lost 4 bases at V and 2 bases at J; junction bases unmatched: 7. The germline gives CDR1 LGHDT, CDR2 YNNKEL (reference sequence). This CDR3 has 15 amino acids. CDR3 nucleotide sequence: TGTGCCAGCAGCCTCCGGGACTATAAACAAGAGACCCAGTACTTC. This codes for CASSLRDYKQETQYF.

This chain connects TRBV7-8 to TRBJ2-2; D is unclear. Germline loops: CDR1 SGHVS, CDR2 FQNEAQ. V was cut by 6 bases and J by 3 bases, with 8 bases left in between. This CDR3 is 13 amino acids long. The CDR3 spells CASRREHTGELFF. The CDR3 bases are TGTGCCAGCAGACGTGAACACACCGGGGAGCTGTTTTTT.

The rearrangement uses TRBV9 and TRBJ2-3; maybe TRBD2 (5 bases). The ends were cut back, 0 bases at V and 6 bases at J, with 17 bases in the middle. The CDR3 loop spans 16 amino acids. The germline CDR1 and CDR2 sequences are SGDLS and YYNGEE. Here the CDR3 reads CASSVAPVGVRDTQYF. The CDR3 DNA reads as TGTGCCAGCAGCGTAGCCCCAGTCGGGGTTCGGGATACGCAGTATTTT.

The rearrangement joins TRBV11-2 to TRBJ2-5; 12 nucleotides match TRBD2. The V segment lost 5 bases and the J segment 2 bases; nucleotides outside the gene matches: 9. The CDR3 is 17 amino acids. Germline V gene data show CDR1 as SGHAT and CDR2 as FQNNGV. The CDR3 nucleotides read TGTGCCAGCAGCCTCCGGACTAGCGGGGCTTTTCAAGAGACCCAGTACTTC. This gives the protein CASSLRTSGAFQETQYF.

The rearrangement links TRBV19 to TRBJ2-6; D uncertain. Per the germline V gene, CDR1 is LNHDA and CDR2 is SQIVND (reference sequence). The CDR3 loop spans 13 amino acids. The ends were cut back, 8 bases at V and 0 bases at J, with 5 bases in the middle. The CDR3 reads CASSTSGANVLTF. Here the CDR3 DNA reads TGTGCCAGTTCCACCTCTGGGGCCAACGTCCTGACTTTC.

This sequence joins TRBV7-2 and TRBJ1-1, with D tentatively TRBD1 (5 bases). This CDR3 is built from 15 residues. Germline lookup yields CDR1 SGHTA and CDR2 FQGNSA. V was clipped by 0 bases and J by 0 bases, with 8 bases between them. CDR3 residues: CASSLAGGVNTEAFF. The CDR3 coding sequence is TGTGCCAGCAGCTTAGCGGGGGGGGTGAACACTGAAGCTTTCTTT.

The chain joins TRBV27 to TRBJ1-6; the match to TRBD1 covers 8 bases. The CDR3 spans 17 residues. V was pared by 3 bases and J by 0 bases, with 4 bases of the junction left unmatched. CDR1 is MNHEY and CDR2 is SMNVEV in the germline V gene (reference sequence). The CDR3 nucleotides read TGTGCCAGCAGTTTGCGGGACAGGAGCTCCTATAATTCACCCCTCCACTTT. Its protein is CASSLRDRSSYNSPLHF.

The CDR3 sequence: CASSPRRGEDTQYF. The CDR3 DNA is TGTGCCAGTAGCCCTCGCCGCGGCGAAGATACGCAGTATTTT. The chain combines TRBV2 with TRBJ2-3; D gene unclear. V was pared by 9 bases and J by 5 bases, with 18 bases between. The length of the CDR3 is 14 residues. Germline CDR1 reads SNHLY; CDR2 reads FYNNEI.

This chain uses TRBV28 with TRBJ2-7; 7 bases match TRBD1. The ends lost 5 bases at V and 2 bases at J; junction bases unmatched: 9. Germline lookup yields CDR1 MDHEN and CDR2 SYDVKM. The CDR3 is made up of 15 amino acids. CDR3 sequence: CASSRRTGGPYEQYV. DNA of the CDR3: TGTGCCAGCAGTCGACGGACAGGCGGGCCCTACGAGCAGTACGTC.

This clone has only a few counts. The gene calls are TRBV18 and TRBJ2-5; maybe TRBD2 (5 bases). Trimming cost V 4 bases and J 3 bases, with 6 bases left between them. This CDR3 is built from 12 residues. The germline V gene encodes CDR1 KGHSH and CDR2 LQKENI. Written as DNA, the CDR3 is TGTGCCAGCTCACGGGGAGAAGAGACCCAGTACTTC. It translates to CASSRGEETQYF. The full variable domain, with the rest looked up from reference TRBV18 and TRBJ2-5, is NAGVMQNPRHLVRRRGQEARLRCSPMKGHSHVYWYRQLPEEGLKFMVYLQKENIIDESGMPKERFSAEFPKEGPSILRIQQVVRGDSAAYFCASSRGEETQYFGPGTRLLVL.

This chain links TRBV3-1 (or the pseudogene TRBV3-2) with TRBJ2-1; 8 nucleotides agree with TRBD2. Trimming at V came to 6 bases and at J to 6 bases, leaving 13 bases not matched to a gene. The germline gives CDR1 LGHDT, CDR2 YNNKEL (reference sequence). The CDR3 has 16 amino acids. The CDR3: CASRISAGGAGNEQFF. CDR3 DNA: TGTGCCAGCAGGATCAGTGCCGGGGGGGCCGGCAATGAGCAGTTCTTC.

There are a few counts of this clone. The chain carries TRBV27 and TRBJ1-6; no definite D call. The V gene lost 4 bases and the J gene lost 10 bases, with 8 bases spanning the gap. Looked up from germline, CDR1 is MNHEY and CDR2 is SMNVEV (reference sequence). The CDR3 loop spans 12 amino acids. In DNA form, the CDR3 reads TGTGCCAGCAGTTCCCTAGGGTCACCCCTCCACTTT. It translates to CASSSLGSPLHF.

DNA for the CDR3: TGTGCCAGCAGTGAAGCTTCTGGAGGGGAAACTGAAGCTTTCTTT. This sequence encodes CASSEASGGETEAFF. The chain couples TRBV6-1 to TRBJ1-1; possibly TRBD1 for D (5 bases). This CDR3 is built from 15 residues. Looked up from germline, CDR1 is MNHNS and CDR2 is SASEGT. Trimming took 0 bases from V and 5 from J, leaving 13 bases between them.

CDR3 sequence reads: CASSWGQGFEAFF. In nucleotides, the CDR3 is TGTGCCAGCAGCTGGGGACAGGGGTTTGAAGCTTTCTTT. The chain employs TRBV7-8 and TRBJ1-1; 10 positions match TRBD1. Germline assignment: CDR1 SGHVS and CDR2 FQNEAQ. The ends lost 4 bases at V and 7 bases at J; junction bases unmatched: 3. The CDR3 consists of 13 residues.

The V and J genes are TRBV6-1 and TRBJ2-5; D gene uncertain. There are 15 residues in the CDR3. Trimming pared 1 base from V and 0 bases from J, leaving 9 bases between. Per the germline V gene, CDR1 is MNHNS and CDR2 is SASEGT. The CDR3: CASSEVAGYQETQYF. DNA for the CDR3: TGTGCCAGCAGTGAAGTGGCTGGATACCAAGAGACCCAGTACTTC.

The chain carries TRBV28 and TRBJ1-5; 7 nucleotides match TRBD1. Germline V gene data show CDR1 as MDHEN and CDR2 as SYDVKM. V trimming: 4 bases; J trimming: 3 bases; junction bases outside the gene matches: 6. The CDR3 loop spans 15 amino acids. The CDR3 reads CASSSGGRVNQPQHF. CDR3 nucleotide sequence: TGTGCCAGCAGTTCAGGGGGGCGCGTCAATCAGCCCCAGCATTTT.

The rearrangement joins TRBV6-5 to TRBJ2-3, with 10 positions matching TRBD2. CDR3 length equals 14 residues. Germline V gene sequence: CDR1 MNHEY, CDR2 SVGAGI. The CDR3 is CATGERGGTDTQYF. The CDR3, as DNA: TGTGCTACCGGGGAGCGGGGGGGTACAGATACGCAGTATTTT.

The rearrangement uses TRBV5-1 and TRBJ2-3; possibly TRBD2 for D (6 bases). Trimming pared 4 bases from V and 0 bases from J, leaving 12 bases between. The CDR3 covers 15 residues. Germline CDR1 is SGHRS and CDR2 is YFSETQ. The CDR3 reads CASSTILASTDTQYF. In DNA form, the CDR3 reads TGCGCCAGCAGCACCATCCTAGCGAGCACAGATACGCAGTATTTT.

The gene calls are TRBV27 and TRBJ1-2; D may be TRBD1 (5 bases). CDR1 is MNHEY and CDR2 is SMNVEV in the germline V gene (reference sequence). The CDR3 runs 12 residues. With 6 bases removed from V and 8 bases from J, the gap between germline ends came to 13 bases. CDR3 residues: CASRKGTYGYTF. The CDR3 coding sequence is TGTGCCAGCAGGAAGGGGACGTACGGCTACACCTTC.

The chain links TRBV14 to TRBJ2-3; 8 positions agree with TRBD2. Germline V gene sequence: CDR1 SGHDN, CDR2 FVKESK. The CDR3 sequence is 16 residues long. Trimming removed 1 base from V and 1 base from J; junction bases left unmatched: 4. CDR3 amino acids: CASSQGRGDRTDTQYF. Here the CDR3 DNA reads TGTGCCAGCAGCCAAGGGCGGGGGGACCGCACAGATACGCAGTATTTT.

This clone occurred once. This sequence joins TRBV18 and TRBJ2-3; 8 bases map to TRBD1. The CDR3 sequence is 15 residues long. The V and J ends lost 3 bases and 7 bases, in that order; junction bases with no gene match: 9. Germline-derived CDR1 and CDR2 are KGHSH and LQKENI. CDR3 DNA sequence: TGTGCCAGCTCACCGGACAGGGCCCTCGGGCATACGCAGTATTTT. Encoded protein: CASSPDRALGHTQYF.

This clone was found a few times. This chain connects TRBV5-1 to TRBJ2-7; TRBD1 might be the D (6 bases). The CDR3 spans 14 residues. Germline-derived CDR1 and CDR2 are SGHRS and YFSETQ. The V and J ends lost 0 bases and 5 bases respectively, with 12 bases between them. CDR3 loop: CASSLVTGSDEQYV. The CDR3 DNA sequence: TGCGCCAGCAGCTTGGTCACAGGGTCGGACGAGCAGTACGTC.